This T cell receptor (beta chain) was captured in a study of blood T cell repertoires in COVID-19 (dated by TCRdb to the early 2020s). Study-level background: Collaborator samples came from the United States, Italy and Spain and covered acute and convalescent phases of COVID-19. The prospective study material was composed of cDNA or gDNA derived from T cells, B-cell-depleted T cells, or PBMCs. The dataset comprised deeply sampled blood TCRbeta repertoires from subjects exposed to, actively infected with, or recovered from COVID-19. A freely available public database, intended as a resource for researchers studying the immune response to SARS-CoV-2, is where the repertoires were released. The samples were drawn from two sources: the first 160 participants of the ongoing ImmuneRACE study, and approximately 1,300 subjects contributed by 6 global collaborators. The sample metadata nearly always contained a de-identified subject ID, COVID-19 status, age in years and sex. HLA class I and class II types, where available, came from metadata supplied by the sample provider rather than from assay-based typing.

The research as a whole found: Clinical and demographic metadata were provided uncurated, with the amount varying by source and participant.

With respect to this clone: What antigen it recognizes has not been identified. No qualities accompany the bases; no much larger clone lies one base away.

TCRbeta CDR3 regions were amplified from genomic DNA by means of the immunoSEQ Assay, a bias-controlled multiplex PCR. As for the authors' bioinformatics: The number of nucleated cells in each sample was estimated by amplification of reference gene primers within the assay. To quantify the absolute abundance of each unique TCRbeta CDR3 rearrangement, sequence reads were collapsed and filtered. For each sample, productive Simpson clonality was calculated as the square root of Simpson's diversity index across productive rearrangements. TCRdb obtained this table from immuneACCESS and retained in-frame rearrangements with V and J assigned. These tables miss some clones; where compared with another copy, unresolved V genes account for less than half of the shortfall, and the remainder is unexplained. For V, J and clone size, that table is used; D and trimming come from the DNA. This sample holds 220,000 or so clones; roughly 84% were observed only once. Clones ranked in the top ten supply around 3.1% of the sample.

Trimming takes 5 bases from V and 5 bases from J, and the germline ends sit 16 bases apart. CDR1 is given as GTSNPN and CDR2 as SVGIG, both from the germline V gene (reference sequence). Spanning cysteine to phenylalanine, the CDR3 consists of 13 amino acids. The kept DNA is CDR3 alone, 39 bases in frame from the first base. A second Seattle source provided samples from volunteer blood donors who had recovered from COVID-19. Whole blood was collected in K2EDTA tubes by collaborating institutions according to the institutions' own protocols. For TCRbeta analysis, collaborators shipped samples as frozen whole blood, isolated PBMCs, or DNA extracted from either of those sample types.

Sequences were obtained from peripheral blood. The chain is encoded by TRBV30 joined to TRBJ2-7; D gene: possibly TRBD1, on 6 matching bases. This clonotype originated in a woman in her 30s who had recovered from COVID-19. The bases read TGTGCCTGGGCCTGGGGGCCAAGGGACGAGCAGTACTTC. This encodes CAWAWGPRDEQYF.